This T cell receptor (beta chain) was retrieved from a study of T-cell memory formation after mild COVID-19. Study findings and constraints: Some clones that responded turned up in pre-infection memory, which suggests that cross-reactive memory joined in. From day 15 to 85, contracting clones were balanced between CD4 and CD8, whereas later expanders leaned toward CD4+.

In its sample, this clonotype was seen a few times. Its antigen is still unknown. A single record per CDR3 protein comes from TCRdb applying MiXCR to the 5' RACE reads. The sample contains about 560,000 distinct CDR3 sequences, roughly 22% of which appear only once. Sequenced: PBMCs or a T cell subset sorted from them (not recorded which). The sequence derives from an adult woman who had mild COVID-19 (a few samples of this study predate the infection). Cell type and time point are not known.

The CDR3 bases are TGTGCCAGCAGCTTAGGGCGACCAACTAATGAAAAACTGTTTTTT. Protein sequence: CASSLGRPTNEKLFF. V gene TRBV11-2 combines with J gene TRBJ1-4; D is undetermined. Germline V CDR1 and CDR2: SGHAT, FQNNGV. The V end was cut by 1 base, the J end by 0 bases, with 6 bases between. The CDR3 totals 15 residues.